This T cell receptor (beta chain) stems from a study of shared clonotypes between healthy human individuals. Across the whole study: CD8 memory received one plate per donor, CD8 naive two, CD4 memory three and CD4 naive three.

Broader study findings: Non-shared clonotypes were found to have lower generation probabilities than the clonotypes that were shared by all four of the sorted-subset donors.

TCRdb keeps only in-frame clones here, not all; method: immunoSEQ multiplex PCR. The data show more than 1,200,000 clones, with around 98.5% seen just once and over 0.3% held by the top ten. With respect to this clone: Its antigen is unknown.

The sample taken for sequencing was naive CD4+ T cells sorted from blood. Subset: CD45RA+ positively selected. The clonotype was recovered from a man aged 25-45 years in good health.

The CDR3, as DNA: TGTGCCAGCAGCTTAGGAGGTGACAGGGAGGCCGAGCAGTACTTC. This sequence encodes CASSLGGDREAEQYF. V is TRBV7-3 and J is TRBJ2-7; D is possibly TRBD1 (7 bases). This CDR3 spans 15 amino acids. The V end was cut by 2 bases, the J end by 6 bases, with 17 bases between. Germline V gives CDR1 SGHTA, CDR2 FQGTGA.